Listed below are T cell receptor beta chains from one sample, sequenced in a study of T cell repertoires in cytomegalovirus infection. TCRdb passed the reads through MiXCR, listing each CDR3 protein once. The data contain some 250,000 distinct CDR3 sequences, 8% to 9.5% of them singletons. The specimen was PBMCs. These receptors were collected from a human donor in good health (CMV status not recorded). Some clones in this sample may be carry-over from other donors' samples. The CDR3 runs from the conserved cysteine through the conserved F or W. D genes are given only for firm matches. The size entry is marked missing in some rows and otherwise reads once, few, many or a size class.

D: -; V: TRBV5-4; size: few; J: TRBJ2-5; CDR3: CASSSPGQQETQYF; DNA: TGTGCCAGCAGCTCACCAGGGCAGCAAGAGACCCAGTACTTC
D: -; V: TRBV7-2; size: many; J: TRBJ1-2; CDR3: CASPLPARVGYGYTF; DNA: TGTGCCAGTCCACTGCCCGCGCGAGTTGGATATGGCTACACCTTC
D: TRBD2; V: TRBV4-3; size: -; J: TRBJ2-7; CDR3: CASSLREGYEQYF; DNA: TGCGCCAGCAGTCTGCGGGAGGGTTACGAGCAGTACTTC
D: TRBD1; V: TRBV4-2; size: many; J: TRBJ1-5; CDR3: CASSHGRDRDQPQHF; DNA: TGTGCCAGCAGCCACGGCCGGGACAGGGATCAGCCCCAGCATTTT
D: TRBD1; V: TRBV28; size: many; J: TRBJ2-7; CDR3: CASSLPGQATYEQYF; DNA: TGTGCCAGCAGTTTGCCGGGACAGGCAACCTACGAGCAGTACTTC
D: -; V: TRBV5-5; size: many; J: TRBJ2-2; CDR3: CASSQQVLYTGELFF; DNA: TGTGCCAGCAGCCAGCAGGTCCTCTACACCGGGGAGCTGTTTTTT
D: -; V: TRBV25-1; size: once; J: TRBJ2-3; CDR3: CASSEFRAADTQYF; DNA: TGTGCCAGCAGTGAATTCCGAGCGGCAGATACGCAGTATTTT
D: TRBD1; V: TRBV7-2; size: many; J: TRBJ2-7; CDR3: CASSSSPRGIYEQYF; DNA: TGTGCCAGCAGCTCCTCCCCCAGGGGGATATACGAGCAGTACTTC
D: -; V: TRBV7-2; size: many; J: TRBJ2-2; CDR3: CASSLSFSSNTGELFF; DNA: TGTGCCAGCAGCTTATCTTTCTCCTCGAACACCGGGGAGCTGTTTTTT
D: TRBD1; V: TRBV7-2; size: many; J: TRBJ1-1; CDR3: CASGVTGMNTEAFF; DNA: TGTGCCAGCGGGGTGACAGGGATGAACACTGAAGCTTTCTTT
D: TRBD1; V: TRBV7-9; size: many; J: TRBJ1-1; CDR3: CASSLAQGSGTGPFF; DNA: TGTGCCAGCAGCTTAGCGCAAGGAAGCGGGACAGGACCTTTCTTT
D: -; V: TRBV7-2; size: many; J: TRBJ1-4; CDR3: CASSWQAANEKLFF; DNA: TGTGCCAGCAGCTGGCAGGCCGCTAATGAAAAACTGTTTTTT
D: -; V: TRBV11-2; size: -; J: TRBJ2-1; CDR3: CASTTNHYNEQFF; DNA: TGTGCCAGCACCACAAACCACTACAATGAGCAGTTCTTC
D: TRBD2; V: TRBV7-2; size: many; J: TRBJ2-1; CDR3: CASSFLTSGAYNEQFF; DNA: TGTGCCAGCAGCTTTCTGACTAGCGGGGCCTACAATGAGCAGTTCTTC
D: TRBD2; V: TRBV7-8; size: many; J: TRBJ2-1; CDR3: CASSWLTGLAGGGSYNEQFF; DNA: TGTGCCAGCAGCTGGCTGACCGGACTAGCGGGTGGTGGATCCTACAATGAGCAGTTCTTC
D: TRBD2; V: TRBV7-8; size: many; J: TRBJ2-1; CDR3: CASSLAGVGFNEQFF; DNA: TGTGCCAGCAGCCTAGCGGGAGTGGGGTTCAATGAGCAGTTCTTC
D: -; V: TRBV18; size: -; J: TRBJ2-1; CDR3: CASSPPQGLSYNEQFF; DNA: TGTGCCAGCTCACCACCACAGGGCCTCTCCTACAATGAGCAGTTCTTC
D: TRBD1; V: TRBV7-2; size: many; J: TRBJ1-4; CDR3: CASSFDRAPNEKLFF; DNA: TGTGCCAGCAGCTTCGACAGGGCGCCTAATGAAAAACTGTTTTTT
D: -; V: TRBV27; size: -; J: TRBJ1-6; CDR3: CASSLWSGAGNSPLHF; DNA: TGTGCCAGCAGTTTATGGTCAGGGGCTGGGAATTCACCCCTCCACTTT
D: -; V: TRBV19; size: -; J: TRBJ2-3; CDR3: CASTLGSRRRTDTQYF; DNA: TGTGCCAGTACTCTAGGATCCCGGCGGCGCACAGATACGCAGTATTTT
D: TRBD2; V: TRBV5-1; size: many; J: TRBJ2-5; CDR3: CASSSAGGPGETQYF; DNA: TGCGCCAGCAGCTCAGCGGGAGGGCCCGGTGAGACCCAGTACTTC
D: -; V: TRBV19; size: many; J: TRBJ1-2; CDR3: CASSDFVRTGSNGYTF; DNA: TGTGCCAGTAGCGATTTTGTCCGAACGGGGAGCAATGGCTACACCTTC
D: -; V: TRBV27; size: -; J: TRBJ2-7; CDR3: CASSTQGGFWYEQYF; DNA: TGTGCCAGCAGTACCCAGGGGGGTTTTTGGTACGAGCAGTACTTC
D: TRBD2; V: TRBV6-1; size: many; J: TRBJ2-4; CDR3: CASSEAGGRAKNIQYF; DNA: TGTGCCAGCAGTGAAGCTGGCGGGAGAGCCAAAAACATTCAGTACTTC
D: -; V: TRBV18; size: few; J: TRBJ1-2; CDR3: CASSPDQGIGYGYTF; DNA: TGTGCCAGCTCACCTGACCAGGGTATCGGCTATGGCTACACCTTC
D: -; V: TRBV7-2; size: many; J: TRBJ2-1; CDR3: CASSLELGPYNEQFF; DNA: TGTGCCAGCAGCTTAGAGCTGGGCCCATACAATGAGCAGTTCTTC
D: TRBD2; V: TRBV7-2; size: many; J: TRBJ2-3; CDR3: CASSLVLMAGGPNTDTQYF; DNA: TGTGCCAGCAGCTTAGTGCTGATGGCGGGGGGGCCGAACACAGATACGCAGTATTTT
D: -; V: TRBV7-2; size: many; J: TRBJ2-5; CDR3: CASSLLRGETQYF; DNA: TGTGCCAGCAGCCTGCTACGGGGGGAGACCCAGTACTTC
D: -; V: TRBV7-9; size: few; J: TRBJ2-4; CDR3: CASSDPGTGNIQYF; DNA: TGTGCCAGCAGCGATCCCGGGACGGGAAACATTCAGTACTTC
D: -; V: TRBV12-3/TRBV12-4; size: many; J: TRBJ1-1; CDR3: CASSPHGGTEAFF; DNA: TGTGCCAGCAGTCCACATGGAGGCACTGAAGCTTTCTTT
D: TRBD1; V: TRBV29-1; size: -; J: TRBJ2-7; CDR3: CSSRQGYEQYF; DNA: TGCAGCTCTCGACAGGGCTACGAGCAGTACTTC
D: -; V: TRBV7-2; size: many; J: TRBJ2-7; CDR3: CASSLALGTAYEQYF; DNA: TGTGCCAGCAGCTTAGCGTTGGGCACAGCCTACGAGCAGTACTTC
D: -; V: TRBV7-2; size: many; J: TRBJ2-5; CDR3: CASSLKGSETQYF; DNA: TGTGCCAGCAGCTTAAAAGGATCAGAGACCCAGTACTTC
D: TRBD1; V: TRBV20-1; size: -; J: TRBJ2-7; CDR3: CSARGDRGHEQYF; DNA: TGCAGTGCTAGAGGGGACAGGGGGCACGAGCAGTACTTC
D: TRBD1; V: TRBV4-3; size: few; J: TRBJ2-1; CDR3: CASSQKTGGSYNEQFF; DNA: TGCGCCAGCAGCCAAAAGACAGGGGGCTCCTACAATGAGCAGTTCTTC
D: -; V: TRBV7-2; size: many; J: TRBJ1-1; CDR3: CASTPRGGYTEAFF; DNA: TGTGCCAGCACCCCGAGAGGAGGGTACACTGAAGCTTTCTTT
D: TRBD2; V: TRBV7-2; size: many; J: TRBJ2-3; CDR3: CASSLAMGSGVSTDTQYF; DNA: TGTGCCAGCAGCTTAGCGATGGGTAGCGGGGTTAGCACAGATACGCAGTATTTT
D: TRBD2; V: TRBV9; size: few; J: TRBJ2-7; CDR3: CASSVGGGTYEQYF; DNA: TGTGCCAGCAGCGTAGGCGGGGGAACCTACGAGCAGTACTTC
D: TRBD1; V: TRBV10-3; size: many; J: TRBJ2-1; CDR3: CAISESQAGQGYNEQFF; DNA: TGTGCCATCAGTGAAAGCCAAGCGGGACAGGGCTACAATGAGCAGTTCTTC
D: -; V: TRBV7-2; size: many; J: TRBJ2-2; CDR3: CASSRGVSYTRELFF; DNA: TGTGCCAGCAGCAGAGGGGTATCCTACACCCGGGAGCTGTTTTTT
D: TRBD1; V: TRBV5-1; size: -; J: TRBJ1-5; CDR3: CASSLIEADRGQGNQPQHF; DNA: TGCGCCAGCAGCTTGATCGAGGCAGACAGGGGGCAAGGCAATCAGCCCCAGCATTTT
D: -; V: TRBV7-8; size: many; J: TRBJ2-7; CDR3: CASSLVLDPTYEQYF; DNA: TGTGCCAGCAGCTTAGTTCTGGATCCAACCTACGAGCAGTACTTC
D: TRBD2; V: TRBV20-1; size: many; J: TRBJ2-3; CDR3: CSAGRLAGDTDTQYF; DNA: TGCAGTGCTGGACGGCTAGCGGGTGACACAGATACGCAGTATTTT
D: -; V: TRBV7-8; size: many; J: TRBJ1-6; CDR3: CASSFGGEPSPLHF; DNA: TGTGCCAGCAGCTTCGGAGGTGAACCTTCACCCCTCCACTTT